Included here is one T cell receptor (beta chain) sequence, with context. Its antigen is not known. TCRdb reprocessed the reads with MiXCR, giving one entry per CDR3 protein. The sample has hundreds of thousands of distinct CDR3 sequences; around a third are singletons. Trimming shortened V by 0 bases and J by 2 bases, and 6 bases separated the two germline ends. The CDR3 has 14 amino acids. CDR1 MNHEY and CDR2 SVGAGI come from the germline V gene. This sample is drawn from a study of T cell repertoires in cytomegalovirus infection. About the research overall: In the study, CMV epitopes included recently identified HLA-C-restricted and well-studied HLA-B-restricted ones. Matching HLA type, along with CMV infection, was indicated by public TCR beta signatures. Study results and caveats: There were HLA-C-restricted CMV-specific TCR beta clonotypes dominating the ex vivo response.

The sequence derives from a human donor in good health (CMV status not recorded). Some clones in this sample may be carry-over from other donors' samples. The sequencing used cultured PBMCs, collected from culture after CMV antigen stimulation. The chain is built from TRBV6-5 and TRBJ2-3; D may correspond to TRBD1 or TRBD2 (5 bases each). CDR3 in amino acids: CASSYSGVTDTQYF. The CDR3 nucleotides read TGTGCCAGCAGTTACTCGGGGGTCACAGATACGCAGTATTTT.